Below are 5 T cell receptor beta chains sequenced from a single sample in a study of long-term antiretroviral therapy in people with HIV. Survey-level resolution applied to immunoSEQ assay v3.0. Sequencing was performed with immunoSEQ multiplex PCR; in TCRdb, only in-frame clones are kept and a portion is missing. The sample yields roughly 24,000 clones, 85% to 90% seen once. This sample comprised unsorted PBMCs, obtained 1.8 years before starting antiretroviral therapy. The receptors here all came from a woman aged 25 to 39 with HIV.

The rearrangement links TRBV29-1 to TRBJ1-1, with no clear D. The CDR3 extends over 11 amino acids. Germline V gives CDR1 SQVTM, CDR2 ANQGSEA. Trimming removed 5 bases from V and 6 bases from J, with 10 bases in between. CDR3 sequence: CSVRVVAEAFF. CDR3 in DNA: TGCAGCGTTAGGGTAGTCGCTGAAGCTTTCTTT.

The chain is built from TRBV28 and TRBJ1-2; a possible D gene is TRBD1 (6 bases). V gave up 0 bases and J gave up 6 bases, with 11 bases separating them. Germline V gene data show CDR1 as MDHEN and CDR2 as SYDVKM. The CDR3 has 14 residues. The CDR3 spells CASSLWGAGDGYTF. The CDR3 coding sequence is TGTGCCAGCAGTTTATGGGGGGCCGGGGATGGCTACACCTTC.

The CDR3 reads CASSGDTHTQYF. The CDR3 nucleotides read TGCGCCAGCAGCGGGGACACTCATACGCAGTATTTT. V gene TRBV5-1 combines with J gene TRBJ2-3, with a weak D call TRBD1 (6 bases). The V end lost 4 bases, the J end lost 7 bases, and 10 bases lay between the germline ends. This CDR3 is 12 amino acids long. Germline CDR1 is SGHRS and CDR2 is YFSETQ.

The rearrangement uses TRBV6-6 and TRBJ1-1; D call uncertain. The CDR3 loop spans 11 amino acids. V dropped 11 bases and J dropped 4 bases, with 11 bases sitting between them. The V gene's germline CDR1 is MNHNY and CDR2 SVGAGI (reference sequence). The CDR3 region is CAVGQFTEAFF. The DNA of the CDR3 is TGTGCCGTAGGGCAATTCACTGAAGCTTTCTTT.

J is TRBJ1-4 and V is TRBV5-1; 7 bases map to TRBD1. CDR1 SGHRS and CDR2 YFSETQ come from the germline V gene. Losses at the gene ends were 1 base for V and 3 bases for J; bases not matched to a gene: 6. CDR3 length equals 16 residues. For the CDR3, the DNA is TGCGCCAGCAGCTTGTCAGGGGGAGTAGCTAATGAAAAACTGTTTTTT. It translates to CASSLSGGVANEKLFF. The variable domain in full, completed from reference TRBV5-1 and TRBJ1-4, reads KAGVTQTPRYLIKTRGQQVTLSCSPISGHRSVSWYQQTPGQGLQFLFEYFSETQRNKGNFPGRFSGRQFSNSRSEMNVSTLELGDSALYLCASSLSGGVANEKLFFGSGTQLSVL.